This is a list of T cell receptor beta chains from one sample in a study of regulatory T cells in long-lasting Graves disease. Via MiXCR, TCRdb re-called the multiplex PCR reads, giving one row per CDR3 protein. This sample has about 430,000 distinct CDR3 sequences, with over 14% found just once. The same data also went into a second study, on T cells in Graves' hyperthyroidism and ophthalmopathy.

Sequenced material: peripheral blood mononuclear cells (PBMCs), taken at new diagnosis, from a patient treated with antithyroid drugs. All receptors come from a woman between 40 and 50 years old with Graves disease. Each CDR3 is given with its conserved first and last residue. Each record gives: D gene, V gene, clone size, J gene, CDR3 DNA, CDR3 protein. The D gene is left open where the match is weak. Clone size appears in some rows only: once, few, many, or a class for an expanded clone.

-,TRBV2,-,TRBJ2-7,TGTGCCAGCAGAGGGGGTTACCCCTACGAGCAGTACTTC,CASRGGYPYEQYF
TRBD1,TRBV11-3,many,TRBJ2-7,TGTGCCAGCAGCCTTGAGCGTCGGGACAGGGGTGATTACGAGCAGTACTTC,CASSLERRDRGDYEQYF
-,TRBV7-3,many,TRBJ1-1,TGTGCCAGCAGCTTAACCGGGGTGTCGGGGAACACTGAAGCTTTCTTT,CASSLTGVSGNTEAFF
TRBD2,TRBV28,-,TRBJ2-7,TGTGCCAGCAGGACGACTAGCGGATACAATGAGCAGTACTTC,CASRTTSGYNEQYF
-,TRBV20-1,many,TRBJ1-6,TGCAGTGCTAGTCAACAGGGAGGCTCACCCCTCCACTTT,CSASQQGGSPLHF
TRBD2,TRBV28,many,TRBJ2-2,TGTGCCAGCAGTTTCCCCACGGGTAGCGGGAGGAACACCGGGGAGCTGTTTTTT,CASSFPTGSGRNTGELFF
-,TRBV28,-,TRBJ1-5,TGTGCCAGCAGTTGGACAGACGCAGAGCCCCAGCATTTT,CASSWTDAEPQHF
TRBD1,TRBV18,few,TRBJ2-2,TGTGCCAGCTCACCGGCCGGACAGGGGACTACCGGGGAGCTGTTTTTT,CASSPAGQGTTGELFF
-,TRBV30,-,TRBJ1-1,TGTGCCTGGAGGACCCCCCAGCGAGCGGGCGCTGGTTTCTTT,CAWRTPQRAGAGFF
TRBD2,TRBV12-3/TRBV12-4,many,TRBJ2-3,TGTGCCAGCAGTGGGGGACTAGCGGGAGGGTGGACAGATACGCAGTATTTT,CASSGGLAGGWTDTQYF
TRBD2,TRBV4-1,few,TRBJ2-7,TGCGCCAGCAGCCGTCGGGGAGGGACCTACGAGCAGTACTTC,CASSRRGGTYEQYF
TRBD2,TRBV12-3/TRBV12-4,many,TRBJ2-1,TGTGCCAGTTGTGCGGGAGAATGGTCAGAGCAGTTCTTC,CASCAGEWSEQFF
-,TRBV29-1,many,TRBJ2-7,TGCAGCGTTGAAGACAGGGGTCCTCCCTACGAGCAGTACTTC,CSVEDRGPPYEQYF
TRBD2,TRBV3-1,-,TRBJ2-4,TGTGCCAGCAGCGCCCGAAGCGGGACTAGCGGGAAAGCCTCGCTAGCCAAAAACATTCAGTACTTC,CASSARSGTSGKASLAKNIQYF
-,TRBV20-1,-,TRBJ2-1,TGCAGTGCTAGCTCCCGCCGTGCCCTCTCCTACAATGAGCAGTTCTTC,CSASSRRALSYNEQFF
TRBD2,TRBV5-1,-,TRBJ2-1,TGCGCCAGCAGCTGGGGTATACTAGCGGGTGCTGGAAATGAGCAGTTCTTC,CASSWGILAGAGNEQFF
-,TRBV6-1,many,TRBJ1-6,TGTGCCAGCAGTCTACTGAATAATTCACCCCTCCACTTT,CASSLLNNSPLHF
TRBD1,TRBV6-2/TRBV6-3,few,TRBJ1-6,TGTGCCAGCAGTCGCTCGGGACAGGGGGTTTCACCCCTCCACTTT,CASSRSGQGVSPLHF
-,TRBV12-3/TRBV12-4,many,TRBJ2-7,TGTGCCAGCAGTCCGACGGGTGGCGGCGAGCAGTACTTC,CASSPTGGGEQYF
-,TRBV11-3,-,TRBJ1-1,TGTGCCAGCAGCCGCGAGGGACACATGAACACTGAAGCTTTCTTT,CASSREGHMNTEAFF
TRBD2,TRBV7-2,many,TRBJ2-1,TGTGCCAGCAGCAGGCGCGGGAGGGCCGACAATGAGCAGTTCTTC,CASSRRGRADNEQFF
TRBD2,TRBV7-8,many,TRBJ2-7,TGTGCCAGCAGGACAGCGGGGGAGCAGTACTTC,CASRTAGEQYF
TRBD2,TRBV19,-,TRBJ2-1,TGTGCCAGTAGTACCCTAGCGGGAGCGTTACATGAGCAGTTCTTC,CASSTLAGALHEQFF
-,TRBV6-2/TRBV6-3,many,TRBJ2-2,TGTGCCAGCAGTTACGGGTTGAACACCGGGGAGCTGTTTTTT,CASSYGLNTGELFF
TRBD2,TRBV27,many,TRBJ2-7,TGTGCCAGCAGTCCAGCAGCGGGAGTCACCTACGAGCAGTACTTC,CASSPAAGVTYEQYF
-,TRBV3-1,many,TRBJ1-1,TGTGCCAGCAGCCAAGTCCAGAACACTGAAGCTTTCTTT,CASSQVQNTEAFF
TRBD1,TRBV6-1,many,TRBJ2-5,TGTGCCAGCAGTCGACAGGGTGTTGAGACCCAGTACTTC,CASSRQGVETQYF
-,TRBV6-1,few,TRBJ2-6,TGTGCCAGCACTCGACAGAGCTCTGGGGCCAACGTCCTGACTTTC,CASTRQSSGANVLTF
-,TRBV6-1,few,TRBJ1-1,TGTGCCAGCACTCCGACGGGAGACAACACTGAAGCTTTCTTT,CASTPTGDNTEAFF
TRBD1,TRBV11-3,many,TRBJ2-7,TGTGCCAGCAGCTTAGGGACAGGGTACTACGAGCAGTACTTC,CASSLGTGYYEQYF
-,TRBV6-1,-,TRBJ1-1,TGTGCCAGCAGTCGGGGGGAGAACACTGAAGCTTTCTTT,CASSRGENTEAFF
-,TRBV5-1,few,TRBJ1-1,TGCGCCAGTTTCTCGACAGTCAACACTGAAGCTTTCTTT,CASFSTVNTEAFF
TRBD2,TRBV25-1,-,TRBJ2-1,TGTGCCAGCAGCCTCGGGACTAGCGGGAGAGGTGAGCAGTTCTTC,CASSLGTSGRGEQFF
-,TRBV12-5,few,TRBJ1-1,TGTGCTAGTGGTTTGGTACTTACAGGGGAAGCTTTCTTT,CASGLVLTGEAFF
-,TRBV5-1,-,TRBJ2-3,TGCGCCAGCAGCTTTGGAAACTGGGAAAGAAGCACAGATACGCAGTATTTT,CASSFGNWERSTDTQYF
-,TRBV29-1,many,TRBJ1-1,TGCAGCGTTGAGGGCAGGCTGAACACTGAAGCTTTCTTT,CSVEGRLNTEAFF
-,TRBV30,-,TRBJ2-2,TGTGCCTGGACTGGAGGTTGGCAGGGCGAGCTGTTTTTT,CAWTGGWQGELFF
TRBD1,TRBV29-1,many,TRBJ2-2,TGCAGCGTGAAAGGGGGCTTCGACACCGGGGAGCTGTTTTTT,CSVKGGFDTGELFF
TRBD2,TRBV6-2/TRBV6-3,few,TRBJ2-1,TGTGCCAGCAGCTTGGGACTAGCGGGAGCTGAGCAGTTCTTC,CASSLGLAGAEQFF
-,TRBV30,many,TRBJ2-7,TGTGCCTGGGAACGACGGGCTACCTACGAGCAGTACTTC,CAWERRATYEQYF
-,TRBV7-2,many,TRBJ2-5,TGTGCCAGCAGCTTAGCCCGGCGGAGTAGCAGGGTTCCAGAGACCCAGTACTTC,CASSLARRSSRVPETQYF
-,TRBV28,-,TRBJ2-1,TGTGCCAGCAGCCTCGAGGGCGGGCGCCGCAACCATGAGCAGTTCTTC,CASSLEGGRRNHEQFF
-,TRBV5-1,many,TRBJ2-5,TGCGCCAGCAGGAGAGCAGGGGTTGGGGAGACCCAGTACTTC,CASRRAGVGETQYF
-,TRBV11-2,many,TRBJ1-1,TGTGCCAGCAGTTTAGGAGCGAACACTGAAGCTTTCTTT,CASSLGANTEAFF
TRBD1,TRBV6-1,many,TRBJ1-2,TGTGCCAGCAGTGAAGGACAGGGACTATTCTATGGCTACACCTTC,CASSEGQGLFYGYTF
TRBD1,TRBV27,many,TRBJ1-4,TGTGCCAGCAAGGACAGGGGGGAAAAACTGTTTTTT,CASKDRGEKLFF
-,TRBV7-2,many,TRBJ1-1,TGTGCCAGCAGCTTTGTGGGCACTGAAGCTTTCTTT,CASSFVGTEAFF
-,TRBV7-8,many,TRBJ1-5,TGTGCCAGCAGCAATTACAGACAGAATCAGCCCCAGCATTTT,CASSNYRQNQPQHF
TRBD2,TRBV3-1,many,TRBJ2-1,TGTGCCAGCAGCCAAGAAGGGACTAGCGGGAAGGGTGAGCAGTTCTTC,CASSQEGTSGKGEQFF
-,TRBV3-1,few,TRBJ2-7,TGTGCCAGCAGCCGGACCCCGGCGGGATCCTACGAGCAGTACTTC,CASSRTPAGSYEQYF
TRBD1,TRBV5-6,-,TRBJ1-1,TGTGCCAGCAGCCTCATGACAGGGGGCACTGAAGCTTTCTTT,CASSLMTGGTEAFF
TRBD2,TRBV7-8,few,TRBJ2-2,TGTGCCAGCAGGGAAGAACTAGCGGGGAACACCGGGGAGCTGTTTTTT,CASREELAGNTGELFF
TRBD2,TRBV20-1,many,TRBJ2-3,TGCAGTGCTCCGTTAGCGGGAGGGAGCACAGATACGCAGTATTTT,CSAPLAGGSTDTQYF
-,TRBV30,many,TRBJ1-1,TGTGCCTGGAGTGTAGGGCAGGCGAACACTGAAGCTTTCTTT,CAWSVGQANTEAFF
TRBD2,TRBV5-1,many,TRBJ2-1,TGCGCCAGCGCATCCGGGACTAACAATGAGCAGTTCTTC,CASASGTNNEQFF